This T cell receptor (beta chain) was obtained from a study of T cells in Graves' hyperthyroidism and ophthalmopathy. Study results and caveats: Most clonotypes that expanded in the thyroid above 0.001 also showed up in blood.

Researchers took RNA transcripts and amplified the TCR beta CDR3 regions from them. TCR CDR3 underwent first-round RT-PCR with the HTBI primer set. TCRdb reanalysed the multiplex PCR reads using MiXCR and keeps one entry per CDR3 protein. The sample includes fewer than 700,000 distinct CDR3 sequences, roughly 17% of them seen just once. In the ophthalmopathy cohort, Clinical Activity Score was at least 3, NOSPECS grade at least 4, and duration under 3 months. Lactation, pregnancy, other autoimmune disease or uncontrolled infection excluded patients. Each diagnosis was grounded in clinical symptoms, serum thyroxine and TRAb, thyroid ultrasound, and orbital computed tomography. As for this clonotype: Its antigen remains unidentified. This is likely a read error, given that the CDR3 carries no conserved phenylalanine or tryptophan at its end.

The TCR was taken from a woman between 18 and 29 years old with Graves' ophthalmopathy. Input material: blood.

The CDR3 DNA is TGTGCCAGCAGTGAACCTCCGGGACTAGCGGGAGCGAATGAGCAGTTCCTC. As protein: CASSEPPGLAGANEQFL. The rearrangement links TRBV6-1 to TRBJ2-1, with 14 bases that match TRBD2. Trimming cost V 2 bases and J 7 bases; bases outside gene matches: 7. This CDR3 region has 17 residues. Looked up from germline, CDR1 is MNHNS and CDR2 is SASEGT.